The T cell receptor beta chain described here comes from a study of response to subunit inactivated influenza vaccine. TCRdb re-called the RT-PCR reads through MiXCR, storing one row per CDR3 protein. The profile covers around 790,000 distinct CDR3 sequences, with about 20% appearing a single time and about 10% taken by the ten largest. Germline CDR1 SGDLS, CDR2 YYNGEE. Trimming took off 1 base at V and 4 bases at J, with 14 bases between the two ends. The CDR3 extends over 15 amino acids. The receptor was isolated from a middle-aged man who received an inactivated influenza vaccine. The source was PBMCs from blood, collected 4 to 6 days after vaccination. This chain joins TRBV9 and TRBJ2-5, with D perhaps TRBD1 or TRBD2 (5 bases each). CDR3 amino acids: CASSVKGTHRETQYF. The CDR3 nucleotides read TGTGCCAGCAGCGTAAAGGGGACCCATCGAGAGACCCAGTACTTC.